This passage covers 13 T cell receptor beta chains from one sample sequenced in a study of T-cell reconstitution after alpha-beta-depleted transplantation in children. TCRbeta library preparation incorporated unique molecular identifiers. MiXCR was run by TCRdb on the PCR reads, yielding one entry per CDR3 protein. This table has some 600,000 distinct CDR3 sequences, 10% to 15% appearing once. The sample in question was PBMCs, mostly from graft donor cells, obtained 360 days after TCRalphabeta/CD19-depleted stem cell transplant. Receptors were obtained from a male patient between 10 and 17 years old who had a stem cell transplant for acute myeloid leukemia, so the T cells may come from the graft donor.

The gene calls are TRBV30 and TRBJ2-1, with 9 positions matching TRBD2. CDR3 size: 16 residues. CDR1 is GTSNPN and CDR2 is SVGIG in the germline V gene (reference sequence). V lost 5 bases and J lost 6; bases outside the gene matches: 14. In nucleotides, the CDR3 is TGTGCCTGGGAGGGGTCACTAGCGGGTGGAATCAATGAGCAGTTCTTC. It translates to CAWEGSLAGGINEQFF. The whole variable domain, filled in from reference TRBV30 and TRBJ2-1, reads SQTIHQWPATLVQPVGSPLSLECTVEGTSNPNLYWYRQAAGRGLQLLFYSVGIGQISSEVPQNLSASRPQDRQFILSSKKLLLSDSGFYLCAWEGSLAGGINEQFFGPGTRLTVL.

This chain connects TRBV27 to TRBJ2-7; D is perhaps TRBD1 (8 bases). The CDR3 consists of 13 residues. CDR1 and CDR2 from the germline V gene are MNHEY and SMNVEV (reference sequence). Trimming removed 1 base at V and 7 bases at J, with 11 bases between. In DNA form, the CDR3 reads TGTGCCAGCAGTTTATACAGGGGGGGAGAGCAGTACTTC. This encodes CASSLYRGGEQYF.

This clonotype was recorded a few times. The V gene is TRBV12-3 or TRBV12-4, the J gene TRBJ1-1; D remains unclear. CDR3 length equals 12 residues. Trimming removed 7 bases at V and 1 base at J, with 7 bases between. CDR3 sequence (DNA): TGTGCCAGCAACTGGGGGAACACTGAAGCTTTCTTT. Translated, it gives CASNWGNTEAFF.

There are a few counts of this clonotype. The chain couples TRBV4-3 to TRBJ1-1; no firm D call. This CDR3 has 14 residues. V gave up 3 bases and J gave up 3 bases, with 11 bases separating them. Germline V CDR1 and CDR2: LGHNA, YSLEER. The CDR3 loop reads CASSQLNRDTEAFF. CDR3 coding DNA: TGCGCCAGCAGCCAGCTCAATCGCGACACTGAAGCTTTCTTT.

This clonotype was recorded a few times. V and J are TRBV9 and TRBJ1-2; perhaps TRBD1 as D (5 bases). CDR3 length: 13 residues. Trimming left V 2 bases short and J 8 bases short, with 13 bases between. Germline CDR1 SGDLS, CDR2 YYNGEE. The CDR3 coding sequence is TGTGCCAGCAGCGTCAGGGCGGGTCGAGGCTACACCTTC. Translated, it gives CASSVRAGRGYTF. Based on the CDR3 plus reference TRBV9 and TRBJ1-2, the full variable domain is DSGVTQTPKHLITATGQRVTLRCSPRSGDLSVYWYQQSLDQGLQFLIQYYNGEERAKGNILERFSAQQFPDLHSELNLSSLELGDSALYFCASSVRAGRGYTFGSGTRLTVV.

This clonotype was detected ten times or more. CDR3: CASSSGVPWDTQYF. CDR3 DNA: TGTGCCAGCAGTTCAGGGGTACCTTGGGATACGCAGTATTTT. The chain combines TRBV12-3 or TRBV12-4 with TRBJ2-3; D may be TRBD1 (6 bases). V was pared by 4 bases and J by 6 bases, with 14 bases between. The CDR3 loop spans 14 amino acids.

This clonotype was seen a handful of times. The CDR3 sequence: CSARKRDSPPQETQYF. CDR3 nucleotides: TGCAGTGCTAGGAAGCGGGATAGCCCCCCGCAAGAGACCCAGTACTTC. The V gene is TRBV20-1, the J gene TRBJ2-5; 7 nucleotides align to TRBD2. Trimming took 3 bases from V and 2 from J; bases not matched to a gene: 12. CDR3 length: 16 residues. CDR1 and CDR2 (germline): DFQATT, SNEGSKA (reference sequence).

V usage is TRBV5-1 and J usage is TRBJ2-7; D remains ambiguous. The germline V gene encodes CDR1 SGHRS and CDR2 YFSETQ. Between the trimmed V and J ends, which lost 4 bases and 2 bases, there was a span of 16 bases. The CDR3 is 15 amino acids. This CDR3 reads CASSASKESTYEQYF. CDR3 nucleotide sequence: TGCGCCAGCAGCGCCAGTAAAGAAAGCACCTACGAGCAGTACTTC.

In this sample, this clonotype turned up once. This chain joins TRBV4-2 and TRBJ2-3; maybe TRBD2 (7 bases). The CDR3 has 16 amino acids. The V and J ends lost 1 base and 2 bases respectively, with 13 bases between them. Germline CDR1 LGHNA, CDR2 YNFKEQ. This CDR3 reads CASSQGSGGHTDTQYF. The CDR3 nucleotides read TGTGCCAGCAGCCAAGGGTCGGGGGGCCACACAGATACGCAGTATTTT.

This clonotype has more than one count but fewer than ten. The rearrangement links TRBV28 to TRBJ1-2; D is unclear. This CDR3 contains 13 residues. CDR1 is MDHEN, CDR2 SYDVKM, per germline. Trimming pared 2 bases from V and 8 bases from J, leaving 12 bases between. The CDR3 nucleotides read TGTGCCAGCAGTTTAGGGCAGACCTTAGGCTACACCTTC. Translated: CASSLGQTLGYTF.

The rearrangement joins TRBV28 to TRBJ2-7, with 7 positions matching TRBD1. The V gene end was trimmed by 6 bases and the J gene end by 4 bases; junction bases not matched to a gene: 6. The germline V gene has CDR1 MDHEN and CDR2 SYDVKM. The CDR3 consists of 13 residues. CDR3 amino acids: CASRRQGQYEQYF. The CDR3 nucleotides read TGTGCCAGCAGACGACAGGGCCAGTACGAGCAGTACTTC.

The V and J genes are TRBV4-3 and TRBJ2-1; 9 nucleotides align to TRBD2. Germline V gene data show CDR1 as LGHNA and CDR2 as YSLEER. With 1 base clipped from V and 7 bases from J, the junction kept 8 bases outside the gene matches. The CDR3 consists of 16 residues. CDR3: CASSQGNSGSWNEQFF. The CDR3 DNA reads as TGCGCCAGCAGCCAAGGAAATAGCGGGAGCTGGAATGAGCAGTTCTTC.

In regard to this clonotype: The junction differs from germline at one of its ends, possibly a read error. The DNA for the CDR3 is TGCGCCAGCAGCTTATCTCCTTCCTACCATGAGCAGTTCTTC. Translated: CASSLSPSYHEQFF. The V call is TRBV5-1, the J call TRBJ2-1; D gene unclear. Germline values: CDR1 SGHRS, CDR2 YFSETQ. The CDR3 has 14 amino acids.